These 16 T cell receptor beta chains were sequenced from one sample in a study of blood T cell repertoires in COVID-19. TCRdb keeps only in-frame clones here, not all; method: immunoSEQ multiplex PCR. Found here are about 170,000 clones, just under 85% of them singletons; the top ten hold roughly 2.7%. The specimen sequenced was peripheral blood. All receptors come from a woman aged 80 or over with COVID-19, enrolled during active disease.

The gene calls are TRBV18 and TRBJ1-1, with D perhaps matching TRBD1 (5 bases). The CDR3 contains 15 residues. CDR1 is KGHSH and CDR2 is LQKENI in the germline V gene. V was shortened by 4 bases and J by 0 bases, with 12 bases between the two germline ends. The CDR3 DNA reads TGTGCCAGCTCACTAGGGGCAGGGATGAACACTGAAGCTTTCTTT. Residues: CASSLGAGMNTEAFF.

The V gene is TRBV6-6, the J gene TRBJ2-2; 7 bases are shared with TRBD1. V dropped 0 bases and J dropped 4; count of bases not matched to a gene: 5. CDR3 length: 16 residues. CDR1 is MNHNY and CDR2 is SVGAGI in the germline V gene (reference sequence). The CDR3 DNA reads TGTGCCAGCAGTTACTCTGGCACAGGGGCCACCGGGGAGCTGTTTTTT. Its translation is CASSYSGTGATGELFF.

The rearrangement links TRBV4-1 to TRBJ1-3, with TRBD1 matching 8 bases. CDR3 size: 16 residues. The V and J ends lost 2 bases and 0 bases, in that order; junction bases with no gene match: 3. Germline V CDR1 and CDR2: MGHRA, YSYEKL. The CDR3 is CASSQPQGDSGNTIYF. The CDR3 nucleotides are TGCGCCAGCAGCCAACCACAGGGGGACTCTGGAAACACCATATATTTT.

This chain joins TRBV10-3 and TRBJ2-7, with D perhaps matching TRBD2 (5 bases). This CDR3 region has 12 residues. Between the trimmed V and J ends, which lost 8 bases and 2 bases, there was a span of 10 bases. Looked up from germline, CDR1 is ENHRY and CDR2 is SYGVKD. DNA of the CDR3: TGTGCCATCTCAAGGGAGACCTACGAGCAGTACTTC. It codes for CAISRETYEQYF.

The V and J genes are TRBV10-1 and TRBJ2-7; TRBD1 agrees at 7 bases. The germline gives CDR1 WNHNN, CDR2 SYGVQD (reference sequence). This CDR3 has 13 amino acids. The V gene end was trimmed by 1 base and the J gene end by 3 bases; junction bases not matched to a gene: 0. The CDR3 bases are TGCGCCAGCAGTGAGTACAGGGGCTACGAGCAGTACTTC. As protein: CASSEYRGYEQYF.

This clone came up once. J is TRBJ2-5 and V is TRBV19, with no clear D. In germline, CDR1 is LNHDA, CDR2 SQIVND (reference sequence). Trimming removed 1 base from V and 5 bases from J, with 8 bases in between. This CDR3 spans 13 amino acids. CDR3 sequence: CASSIGRAETQYF. In DNA, the CDR3 is TGTGCCAGTAGTATAGGCCGAGCTGAGACCCAGTACTTC.

The rearrangement joins TRBV28 to TRBJ2-7, with TRBD2 matching 10 bases. Germline CDR1 and CDR2: MDHEN and SYDVKM. The CDR3 consists of 14 residues. V shed 6 bases, J shed 7 bases, and the junction held 9 bases outside the gene matches. The CDR3 is CASSHLAGASEQYF. The CDR3 nucleotides are TGTGCCAGCAGCCATCTAGCGGGAGCTTCAGAGCAGTACTTC.

This sequence joins TRBV15 and TRBJ1-4; a weak D match, TRBD1 (5 bases). The V end lost 3 bases, the J end lost 0 bases, and 11 bases lay between the germline ends. This CDR3 region has 16 residues. CDR1 and CDR2 (germline): LNHNV, YYDKDF (reference sequence). The CDR3 reads CATSSPQGTTNEKLFF. Here the CDR3 DNA reads TGTGCCACCAGCAGTCCCCAGGGAACAACTAATGAAAAACTGTTTTTT.

With regard to this clone: Other DNA sequences within the sample encode an identical CDR3. The chain is built from TRBV18 and TRBJ2-3, with 10 bases identical to TRBD2. The CDR3 consists of 15 residues. Trimming took 5 bases from V and 0 from J; bases not matched to a gene: 2. Germline lookup yields CDR1 KGHSH and CDR2 LQKENI. CDR3 region: CASSGLAASTDTQYF. In DNA, the CDR3 is TGTGCCAGCTCAGGACTAGCGGCTAGCACAGATACGCAGTATTTT. Looking up the rest from reference TRBV18 and TRBJ2-3 gives the full variable domain: NAGVMQNPRHLVRRRGQEARLRCSPMKGHSHVYWYRQLPEEGLKFMVYLQKENIIDESGMPKERFSAEFPKEGPSILRIQQVVRGDSAAYFCASSGLAASTDTQYFGPGTRLTVL.

V gene TRBV6-6 combines with J gene TRBJ1-2; D remains ambiguous. Germline V gives CDR1 MNHNY, CDR2 SVGAGI (reference sequence). Trimming took 6 bases from V and 4 from J, leaving 12 bases between them. The CDR3 has 13 amino acids. The chain's CDR3 is CASRSDGVYGYTF. The CDR3 DNA reads TGTGCCAGCAGGTCGGACGGGGTCTATGGCTACACCTTC.

The rearrangement joins TRBV12-3 or TRBV12-4 to TRBJ1-1; a possible D gene is TRBD1 (6 bases). The V end was cut by 6 bases, the J end by 4 bases, with 12 bases between. The CDR3 is made up of 13 amino acids. This CDR3 is CASRQTGFTEAFF. CDR3 sequence (DNA): TGTGCCAGCAGACAAACAGGGTTCACTGAAGCTTTCTTT.

This clone was counted a single time. The chain links TRBV7-3 to TRBJ1-2; D gene unclear. The CDR3 contains 13 residues. In germline, CDR1 is SGHTA, CDR2 FQGTGA. Deletions cut 2 bases from V and 4 bases from J, with 8 bases between. CDR3 loop: CASSLLAGYGYTF. Here the CDR3 DNA reads TGTGCCAGCAGCTTATTAGCCGGCTATGGCTACACCTTC.

This sequence joins TRBV19 and TRBJ2-1, with 7 bases matching TRBD1. This CDR3 is 15 amino acids long. V shed 1 base, J shed 8 bases, and the junction held 8 bases outside the gene matches. Germline V lookup: CDR1 LNHDA, CDR2 SQIVND (reference sequence). CDR3 sequence (DNA): TGTGCCAGTAGTATAGGAGGGGGCGAGGGCGATGAGCAGTTCTTC. It translates to CASSIGGGEGDEQFF. Using reference TRBV19 and TRBJ2-1 for the parts outside the CDR3, the full variable domain is DGGITQSPKYLFRKEGQNVTLSCEQNLNHDAMYWYRQDPGQGLRLIYYSQIVNDFQKGDIAEGYSVSREKKESFPLTVTSAQKNPTAFYLCASSIGGGEGDEQFFGPGTRLTVL.

This clone came up once. CDR3 sequence (DNA): TGTGCCACCCAAAGCGGCAGCTCCTACAATGAGCAGTTCTTC. Its protein product is CATQSGSSYNEQFF. The gene calls are TRBV18 and TRBJ2-1; TRBD2 might be the D (5 bases). CDR1 is KGHSH and CDR2 is LQKENI in the germline V gene. The CDR3 sequence is 14 residues long. Trimming pared 10 bases from V and 0 bases from J, leaving 13 bases between.

The rearrangement joins TRBV18 to TRBJ2-7; 10 nucleotides agree with TRBD1. The V gene's germline CDR1 is KGHSH and CDR2 LQKENI. The CDR3 runs to 13 residues. V lost 5 bases to trimming and J lost 6 bases; unmatched junction nucleotides: 4. CDR3 in DNA: TGTGCCAGCTCAGGGACAGGGGCAGGCGAGCAGTACTTC. This sequence encodes CASSGTGAGEQYF.

This clone was recorded once. The rearrangement joins TRBV2 to TRBJ2-3; 10 bases match TRBD1. After removal of 7 bases from V and 2 bases from J, the junction contained 6 bases not matched to a gene. This CDR3 spans 15 amino acids. Germline V CDR1 and CDR2: SNHLY, FYNNEI. CDR3 protein: CASTRDRGVTDTQYF. The CDR3 DNA reads as TGTGCCAGCACCCGGGACAGGGGTGTCACAGATACGCAGTATTTT. The whole variable domain, remainder taken from reference TRBV2 and TRBJ2-3, is EPEVTQTPSHQVTQMGQEVILRCVPISNHLYFYWYRQILGQKVEFLVSFYNNEISEKSEIFDDQFSVERPDGSNFTLKIRSTKLEDSAMYFCASTRDRGVTDTQYFGPGTRLTVL.